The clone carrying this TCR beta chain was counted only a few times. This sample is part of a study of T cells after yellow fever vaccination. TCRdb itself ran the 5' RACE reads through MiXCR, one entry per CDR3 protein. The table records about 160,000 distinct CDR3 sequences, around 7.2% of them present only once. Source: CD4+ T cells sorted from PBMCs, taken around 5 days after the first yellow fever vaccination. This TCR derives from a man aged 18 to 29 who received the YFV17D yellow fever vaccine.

CDR3 nucleotides: TGTGCCAGCAGCACCCCGGGAGTAGGAGTCTATGGCTACACCTTC. Its protein product is CASSTPGVGVYGYTF. This rearrangement joins TRBV7-2 to TRBJ1-2; D call uncertain. The CDR3 covers 15 residues. The germline CDR1 and CDR2 sequences are SGHTA and FQGNSA. Trimming pared 5 bases from V and 4 bases from J, leaving 17 bases between.